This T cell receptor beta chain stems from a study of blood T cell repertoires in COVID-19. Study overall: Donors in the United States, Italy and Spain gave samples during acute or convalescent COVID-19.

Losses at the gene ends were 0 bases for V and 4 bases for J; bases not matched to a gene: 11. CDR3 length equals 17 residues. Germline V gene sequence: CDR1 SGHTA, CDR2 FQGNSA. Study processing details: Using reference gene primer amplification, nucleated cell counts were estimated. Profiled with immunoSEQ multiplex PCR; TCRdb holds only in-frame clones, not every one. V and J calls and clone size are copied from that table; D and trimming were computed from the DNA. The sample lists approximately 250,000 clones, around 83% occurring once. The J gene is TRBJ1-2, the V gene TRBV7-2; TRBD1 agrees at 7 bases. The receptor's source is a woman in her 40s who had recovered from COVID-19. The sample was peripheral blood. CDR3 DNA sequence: TGTGCCAGCAGCTTAGCGATTACAGGGGCCCCTAGCTATGGCTACACCTTC. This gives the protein CASSLAITGAPSYGYTF.